Listed below are T cell receptor beta chains from one sample, sequenced in a study of T cell repertoires in cytomegalovirus infection. The antigens these receptors bind are not known. TCRdb reprocessed the reads with MiXCR, giving one entry per CDR3 protein. The sample includes fewer than 65,000 distinct CDR3 sequences, about a fifth of them seen just once. The sequenced sample was CD8+ T cells from cultured PBMCs, obtained from culture after CMV antigen stimulation. All receptors derive from a human donor in good health (CMV status not recorded). Some clones in this sample may be carry-over from other donors' samples. Both conserved end residues are trimmed from each CDR3.

V,J,CDR3
TRBV7-2,TRBJ2-5,ASSTGTDLSQETQY
TRBV7-6,TRBJ1-3,ASSPVGRPWLY
TRBV7-2,TRBJ2-5,ASSSTDLIGWVQETQY
TRBV7-2,TRBJ2-7,ASSARQGGRDEQY
TRBV19,TRBJ2-3,ASSIGIWATDTQY
TRBV7-9,TRBJ2-7,ASSLGGGFEQY
TRBV4-1,TRBJ1-2,ASSQDRTGANYGYT
TRBV7-9,TRBJ2-1,ASSSTSAFSYNEQF
TRBV29-1,TRBJ1-1,SVPARGTEAF
TRBV12-3/TRBV12-4,TRBJ2-2,ASTRLAGGPPSPGELF
TRBV7-2,TRBJ2-7,ASSLGWRFSGGAKEQY
TRBV24-1,TRBJ1-2,ATSDRTVDGYT
TRBV4-1,TRBJ1-5,ASSQEQLKPQH
TRBV27,TRBJ2-2,ASSLSSGYTGELF
TRBV12-3/TRBV12-4,TRBJ2-4,ASTKDYRGPY
TRBV7-9,TRBJ1-1,ASSLVLGGGNTEAF
TRBV4-1,TRBJ1-1,ASSLQQGRGNTEAF
TRBV6-1,TRBJ1-5,ASSRDRDGNQPQH
TRBV11-2,TRBJ2-3,ASSLGRDSDTQY
TRBV12-3/TRBV12-4,TRBJ2-1,ASIPGDRGFDEQF
TRBV7-9,TRBJ2-1,ASSSWREKNEQF
TRBV12-3/TRBV12-4,TRBJ2-1,ASSLEYNEQF
TRBV7-2,TRBJ2-1,ASSPGLAHEQF
TRBV7-2,TRBJ2-5,ASSPRRGGWETQY
TRBV7-8,TRBJ2-7,ASRPDNSYEQY
TRBV11-1,TRBJ2-7,ASSSSGTYEQY
TRBV27,TRBJ1-1,ASSLSNLGSWEAF
TRBV6-2/TRBV6-3,TRBJ2-1,ASSYSTSGGANEQF
TRBV28,TRBJ2-1,ASGKIEQF
TRBV7-7,TRBJ1-1,ASSPFRGVPLEAF
TRBV4-3,TRBJ2-4,ASSQGVSKNIQY
TRBV11-2,TRBJ2-1,ASSAPLSGGKNEQF
TRBV30,TRBJ2-7,AWSSSGTGWRYEQY
TRBV4-2,TRBJ1-3,ASTELQGGNTIY
TRBV12-3/TRBV12-4,TRBJ1-3,ASREGGPATGNTIY
TRBV7-2,TRBJ2-7,ASSPNHLYEQY
TRBV7-3,TRBJ2-3,ASSLHRVTNTDTQY
TRBV7-2,TRBJ1-1,ASSLRATEAF
TRBV12-3/TRBV12-4,TRBJ1-1,ASSQKDRAGTEAF
TRBV20-1,TRBJ2-5,SARDIGQETQY
TRBV4-2,TRBJ1-1,ASSQSSLIMNTEAF
TRBV6-5,TRBJ2-3,ASSYSSISTDTQY
TRBV6-1,TRBJ1-6,ASSEGLGNSPLH
TRBV27,TRBJ1-5,ASSLSRGGQPQH
TRBV27,TRBJ2-7,ASSLSASYSEQY
TRBV12-3/TRBV12-4,TRBJ2-5,ASSPDRYQETQY
TRBV12-3/TRBV12-4,TRBJ2-7,ASKVTGSYEQY
TRBV7-8,TRBJ2-1,ASFLRAGPGEQF
TRBV7-2,TRBJ2-3,ASSLVAGGIDTQY
TRBV7-9,TRBJ2-3,ASSSRDSPDTQY
TRBV6-2/TRBV6-3,TRBJ1-1,ASSYSRTLFHTEAF
TRBV6-6,TRBJ2-1,AVKGTSEIGIYEQF
TRBV7-8,TRBJ2-1,ASSAYRGPNNEQF